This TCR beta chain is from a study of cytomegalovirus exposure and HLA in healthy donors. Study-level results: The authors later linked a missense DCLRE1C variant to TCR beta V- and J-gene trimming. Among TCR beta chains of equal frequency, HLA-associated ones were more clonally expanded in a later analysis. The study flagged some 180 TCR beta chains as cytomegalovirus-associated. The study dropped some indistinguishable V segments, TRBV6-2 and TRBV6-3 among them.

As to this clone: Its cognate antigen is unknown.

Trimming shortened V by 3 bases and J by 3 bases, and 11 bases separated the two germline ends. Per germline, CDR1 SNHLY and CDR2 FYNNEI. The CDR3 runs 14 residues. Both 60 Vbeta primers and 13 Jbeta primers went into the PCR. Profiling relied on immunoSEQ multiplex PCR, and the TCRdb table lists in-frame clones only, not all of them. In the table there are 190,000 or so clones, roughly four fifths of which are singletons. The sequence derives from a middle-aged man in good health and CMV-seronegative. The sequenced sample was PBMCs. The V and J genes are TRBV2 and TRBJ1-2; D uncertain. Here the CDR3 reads CASSDFAQDYGYTF. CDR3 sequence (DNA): TGTGCCAGCAGTGATTTCGCGCAGGACTATGGCTACACCTTC.